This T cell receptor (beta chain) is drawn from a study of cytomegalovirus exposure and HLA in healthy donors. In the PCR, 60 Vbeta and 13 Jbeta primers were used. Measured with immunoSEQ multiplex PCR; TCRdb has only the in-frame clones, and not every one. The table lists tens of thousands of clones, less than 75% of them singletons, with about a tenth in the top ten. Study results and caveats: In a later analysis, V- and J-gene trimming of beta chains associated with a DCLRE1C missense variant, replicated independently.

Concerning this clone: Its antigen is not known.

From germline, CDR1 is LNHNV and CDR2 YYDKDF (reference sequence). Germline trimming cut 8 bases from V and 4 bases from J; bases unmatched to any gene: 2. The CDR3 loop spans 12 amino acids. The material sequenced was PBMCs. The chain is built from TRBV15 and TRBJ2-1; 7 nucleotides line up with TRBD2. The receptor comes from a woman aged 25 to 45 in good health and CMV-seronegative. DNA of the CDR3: TGTGCCACCGGGGAGGGGTACAATGAGCAGTTCTTC. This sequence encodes CATGEGYNEQFF.